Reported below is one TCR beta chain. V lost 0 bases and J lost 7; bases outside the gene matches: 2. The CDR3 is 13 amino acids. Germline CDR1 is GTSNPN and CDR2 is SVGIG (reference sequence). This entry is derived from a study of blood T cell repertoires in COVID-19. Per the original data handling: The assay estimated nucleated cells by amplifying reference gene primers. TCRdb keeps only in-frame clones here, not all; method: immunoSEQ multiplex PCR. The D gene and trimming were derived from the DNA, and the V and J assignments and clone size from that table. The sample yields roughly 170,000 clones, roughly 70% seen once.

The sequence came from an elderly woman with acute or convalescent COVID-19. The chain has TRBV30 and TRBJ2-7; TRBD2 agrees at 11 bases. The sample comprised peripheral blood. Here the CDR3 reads CAWSVRLAGEQYF. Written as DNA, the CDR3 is TGTGCCTGGAGTGTCCGACTAGCGGGAGAGCAGTACTTC.